The clone carrying this T cell receptor beta chain was seen more than once but under ten times. The data belong to a study of blood T cell repertoires in COVID-19. Some clones are missing from TCRdb's copy, which holds only in-frame ones; the method was immunoSEQ multiplex PCR. The table lists roughly 200,000 clones, roughly 89% of them singletons. The CDR3 runs 12 residues. CDR1 and CDR2 (germline): SNHLY, FYNNEI. V lost 6 bases and J lost 3; bases outside the gene matches: 2. The sequencing input was peripheral blood. This clonotype was sampled from a woman aged 18-29 years who had recovered from COVID-19. The chain employs TRBV2 and TRBJ2-7; 7 nucleotides align to TRBD2. CDR3 residues: CASRSGDYEQYF. Written as DNA, the CDR3 is TGTGCCAGCAGGAGCGGGGACTACGAGCAGTACTTC.